This is a list of T cell receptor beta chains from one sample in a study of blood T cell repertoires in COVID-19. Generated by immunoSEQ multiplex PCR, the TCRdb table keeps only in-frame clones and is missing some. The sample includes 160,000 or so clones, about four fifths seen only once; the top ten take about 7%. The sequencing input was peripheral blood. All receptors come from a man in his 70s with active or convalescent COVID-19. CDR3s include the opening cysteine and the closing phenylalanine or tryptophan. Fields, in order: D gene, clone size, J gene, V gene, CDR3 DNA, CDR3 protein. The D gene is left open where the match is weak. Some rows have no size entry. The others give once, few or many, or a class for an expanded clone.

TRBD1	few	TRBJ1-2	TRBV29-1	TGCAGCGTTCATACCGGGACAGGGGTAGGGGGCTACACCTTC	CSVHTGTGVGGYTF
-	-	TRBJ1-5	TRBV19	TGTGCCACCGGGTCGGACAGACTTTATCAGCCCCAGCATTTT	CATGSDRLYQPQHF
TRBD1	once	TRBJ1-1	TRBV4-1	TGCGCCAGCAGCCGGACCGGGACAGGTAACACTGAAGCTTTCTTT	CASSRTGTGNTEAFF
-	-	TRBJ1-2	TRBV7-2	TGTGCCAGCAGCTTATCCTCCCGGGGGTGGAGTTATGGCTACACCTTC	CASSLSSRGWSYGYTF
-	-	TRBJ1-1	TRBV7-9	TGTGCCAGCAGCTTACAAACAGGGATAGCTTTCTTT	CASSLQTGIAFF
TRBD1	-	TRBJ2-5	TRBV20-1	TGCAGTGCTAGTCCCATCGACAGGGGAATTAAAGAGACCCAGTACTTC	CSASPIDRGIKETQYF
TRBD2	few	TRBJ2-1	TRBV7-2	TGTGCCAGCAGCAATAGCGAGGGAGGGAAGCAGTTCTTC	CASSNSEGGKQFF
-	many	TRBJ2-1	TRBV5-4	TGTGCCAGCAGCGAGGAAGTTAGCTCCTACAATGAGCAGTTCTTC	CASSEEVSSYNEQFF
TRBD1	once	TRBJ1-2	TRBV27	TGTGCCAGCAGTTTATACGCAGGGGGCGGCTACACCTTC	CASSLYAGGGYTF
TRBD2	-	TRBJ2-1	TRBV5-4	TGTGCCAGCAGCCCCGGGGGCCTGGCGGGGGGCCACTACAATGAGCAGTTCTTC	CASSPGGLAGGHYNEQFF
TRBD2	-	TRBJ2-7	TRBV11-2	TGTGCCAGCAGCAGTTTGCGGGAGGGTTTGGGCTACGAGCAGTACTTC	CASSSLREGLGYEQYF
TRBD1	few	TRBJ2-7	TRBV19	TGTGCCAGTAGTATAGATCCGGGACAGGGTCTTCCCTACGAGCAGTACTTC	CASSIDPGQGLPYEQYF
TRBD1	-	TRBJ2-5	TRBV14	TGTGCCAGCAGCCAAGTAGGGGACAGGGATACCCAGTACTTC	CASSQVGDRDTQYF
-	-	TRBJ2-5	TRBV5-1	TGCGCCAGCAAACAGGGCCCCATGGGGGAGACCCAGTACTTC	CASKQGPMGETQYF
-	-	TRBJ2-7	TRBV29-1	TGCAGCGTTGAAGATCGTCCCTACGAGCAGTACTTC	CSVEDRPYEQYF
-	-	TRBJ2-5	TRBV9	TGTGCCAGCAGCGCACAGGGAGGGGCCCAGTACTTC	CASSAQGGAQYF
-	-	TRBJ2-7	TRBV5-1	TGCGCCAGCAGCTTGACGTCAGGGCCGTCGGGCGAGCAGTACTTC	CASSLTSGPSGEQYF
TRBD1	-	TRBJ1-1	TRBV9	TGTGCCAGCAGCGTAGAAGGGGGACAGGGGACTGAAGCTTTCTTT	CASSVEGGQGTEAFF
-	once	TRBJ1-3	TRBV6-6	TGTGCCAGCAGTCCCCTTCTCTCTGGAAACACCATATATTTT	CASSPLLSGNTIYF
TRBD1	-	TRBJ1-1	TRBV11-2	TGTGCCAGCAGCCCAGGGGGCTACGGGAACACTGAAGCTTTCTTT	CASSPGGYGNTEAFF
-	-	TRBJ1-5	TRBV5-1	TGCGCCAGCAGCCTAACCTTCCTGGGGGGGGGCCGTCAGCCCCAGCATTTT	CASSLTFLGGGRQPQHF
TRBD1	-	TRBJ2-7	TRBV6-5	TGTGCCAGCAGTTACCGCCGGGACAGGGCCTACGAGCAGTACTTC	CASSYRRDRAYEQYF
-	-	TRBJ2-5	TRBV18	TGTGCCAGCTCACTCGGACAGGCGGGGGGAGAGACCCAGTACTTC	CASSLGQAGGETQYF
TRBD1	-	TRBJ2-7	TRBV18	TGTGCCAGCTCACGGACAGGGGGCTCCTACGAGCAGTACTTC	CASSRTGGSYEQYF
-	-	TRBJ1-2	TRBV24-1	TGTGCCACCAGTGACCCCGACAGAAACTATGGCTACACCTTC	CATSDPDRNYGYTF
-	-	TRBJ1-2	TRBV4-3	TGCGCCAGCAGCCAAGATTGGCAGGCCTATGGCTACACCTTC	CASSQDWQAYGYTF
TRBD2	-	TRBJ2-3	TRBV5-4	TGTGCCAGCAGTTCCCTAGCGGGGGGCGCGGGCACAGATACGCAGTATTTT	CASSSLAGGAGTDTQYF
TRBD2	few	TRBJ2-1	TRBV5-4	TGTGCCGGGAGCGGGAGGGCCAACAATGAGCAGTTCTTC	CAGSGRANNEQFF
TRBD1	-	TRBJ2-7	TRBV5-4	TGTGCCAGCAGCGTCGGACAGGACCGGTACTTC	CASSVGQDRYF
TRBD2	-	TRBJ2-7	TRBV28	TGTGCCAGCAGTACCACGGGACTAGCGAGCTACGAGCAGTACTTC	CASSTTGLASYEQYF
-	-	TRBJ1-4	TRBV2	TGTGCCAGCAGCAGGGCTGAAAAACTGTTTTTT	CASSRAEKLFF
-	-	TRBJ1-2	TRBV5-1	TGCGCCAGCAGCTTAGGGGAATTTAAGGACGGCTACACCTTC	CASSLGEFKDGYTF
-	-	TRBJ2-7	TRBV21-1	TGTGCCAGCAGCAGGGGGGGGCTAAAAGCCTACTTCGAGGGGACTAGGAGCTCCTACGAGCAGTACTTC	CASSRGGLKAYFEGTRSSYEQYF
TRBD2	-	TRBJ2-3	TRBV18	TGTGCCAGCTCACCAGGTAGCGGGATTGACACAGATACGCAGTATTTT	CASSPGSGIDTDTQYF
TRBD2	-	TRBJ2-5	TRBV11-2	TGTGCCAGCAGCTTAGATGTAGCGGGGGGGCATGAGACCCAGTACTTC	CASSLDVAGGHETQYF
-	-	TRBJ2-2	TRBV7-2	TGTGCCAGCAGCTTAGATGCCCGGGGGGCCTGGGGTATGACCGGGGAGCTGTTTTTT	CASSLDARGAWGMTGELFF
-	few	TRBJ1-1	TRBV11-3	TGTGCCAGCAGCTTAGATGAGGGAAACACTGAAGCTTTCTTT	CASSLDEGNTEAFF
TRBD1	-	TRBJ1-1	TRBV9	TGTGCCAGCAGCGCCCAAGGGGGCGCGTACACTGAAGCTTTCTTT	CASSAQGGAYTEAFF
TRBD1	-	TRBJ2-7	TRBV5-1	TGCGCCAGCTGCCGAGGTGACAGGGGTTACGAGCAGTACTTC	CASCRGDRGYEQYF
-	-	TRBJ2-3	TRBV2	TGTGCCAGCAGTGTTAACGGGGGAGGAAACACAGATACGCAGTATTTT	CASSVNGGGNTDTQYF
-	-	TRBJ2-3	TRBV19	TGTGCCAGTAGTACAGCGGTAGGGAGCACAGATACGCAGTATTTT	CASSTAVGSTDTQYF
TRBD2	many	TRBJ2-1	TRBV20-1	TGCAGTGCTAGTCAAGGACTAGCGAATGAGCAGTTCTTC	CSASQGLANEQFF
TRBD1	-	TRBJ1-2	TRBV6-5	TGTGCCAGCAGCTGGACAGGGCAGCTGGGTCGTGGCTACACCTTC	CASSWTGQLGRGYTF
-	-	TRBJ2-5	TRBV11-2	TGTGCCAGCAGCCTGGGGGCACGCGGCCTCCAAGAGACCCAGTACTTC	CASSLGARGLQETQYF
-	-	TRBJ2-4	TRBV6-2/TRBV6-3	TGTGCCAGCAGCCAGCGAGAAATAGACAGAGACCAAGGGGTTCAGTACTTC	CASSQREIDRDQGVQYF
TRBD2	-	TRBJ2-1	TRBV19	TGTGCCAGTAGTCCCCCGGGACTAGGCTACAATGAGCAGTTCTTC	CASSPPGLGYNEQFF
-	-	TRBJ1-1	TRBV29-1	TGCAGCGTTGGAACCCCAGGGAACAAAGCTTTCTTT	CSVGTPGNKAFF
-	-	TRBJ1-6	TRBV11-2	TGTGCCAGCAGCTCGACGTGGGGCCCGGATTCACCCCTCCACTTT	CASSSTWGPDSPLHF
TRBD1	-	TRBJ1-2	TRBV19	TGTGCCAGTAGGCTCGACAGGGGAGCTAACTATGGCTACACCTTC	CASRLDRGANYGYTF
-	-	TRBJ1-1	TRBV7-9	TGTGCCAGCAGCTTTCTAAATGACCGTGCTGGGGCGGCTTTCTTT	CASSFLNDRAGAAFF
-	-	TRBJ1-1	TRBV4-2	TGTGCCAGCAGCCAGTCCGGGACATACGCTGAAGCTTTCTTT	CASSQSGTYAEAFF
TRBD2	-	TRBJ2-1	TRBV2	TGTGCCAGCAGGGCCCCCTTGGGCGGGGGGGCCGCTGAGCAGTTCTTC	CASRAPLGGGAAEQFF
-	-	TRBJ2-3	TRBV2	TGTGCCAGCCGGGTTATAGATACGCAGTATTTT	CASRVIDTQYF
TRBD2	-	TRBJ2-1	TRBV30	TGTGCCTGGGGGATGAAAGGACTAGCAGATAATGAGCAGTTCTTC	CAWGMKGLADNEQFF
-	few	TRBJ1-1	TRBV13	TGTGCCAGCAGCCCAAATCAGGGTACTGAAGCTTTCTTT	CASSPNQGTEAFF
TRBD1	-	TRBJ1-6	TRBV5-4	TGTGCCAGCAGCTTGGAGGGAAGGGGGCAAGGCTATAATTCACCCCTCCACTTT	CASSLEGRGQGYNSPLHF
-	-	TRBJ1-4	TRBV6-5	TGTGCCAGCCGCCGGGACTCTAATGAAAAACTGTTTTTT	CASRRDSNEKLFF
TRBD2	-	TRBJ2-1	TRBV5-1	TGCGCCAGCAGCGAGGGACTAGCGGGAGTGTGGGATGAGCAGTTCTTC	CASSEGLAGVWDEQFF
-	-	TRBJ2-7	TRBV2	TGTGCCAGCAGTGGGGGTCGGACGGGGAGGATCGAGCAGTACTTC	CASSGGRTGRIEQYF